Reported below is one T cell receptor (beta chain). Its antigen is unidentified. The CDR3 covers 13 residues. V was pared by 10 bases and J by 0 bases, with 12 bases between. Germline V CDR1 and CDR2: LNHDA, SQIVND (reference sequence). The record originates from a study of graft-versus-host responses after intestinal transplantation. Clones were read by immunoSEQ multiplex PCR, and TCRdb kept only the in-frame ones, dropping some. The data contain 81,000 or so clones, just under 95% of them singletons. Study-level points and caveats: The presence of high graft-versus-host to host-versus-graft clonal ratios in allografts characterized patients with graft-donor T cell macrochimerism. Analysis identified GvH clones in recipient marrow, with some appearing first in ileum or blood.

The TCR originated in a human donor who was the organ donor for an intestinal transplant. This chain links TRBV19 with TRBJ1-1; tentative D call: TRBD1 (6 bases). The sequences come from unstimulated CD8+ T cells sorted from spleen or lymph node cells, collected before transplant. As DNA, the CDR3 is TGTGCCACGTCGGGACACCTGAACACTGAAGCTTTCTTT. Translation gives CATSGHLNTEAFF.